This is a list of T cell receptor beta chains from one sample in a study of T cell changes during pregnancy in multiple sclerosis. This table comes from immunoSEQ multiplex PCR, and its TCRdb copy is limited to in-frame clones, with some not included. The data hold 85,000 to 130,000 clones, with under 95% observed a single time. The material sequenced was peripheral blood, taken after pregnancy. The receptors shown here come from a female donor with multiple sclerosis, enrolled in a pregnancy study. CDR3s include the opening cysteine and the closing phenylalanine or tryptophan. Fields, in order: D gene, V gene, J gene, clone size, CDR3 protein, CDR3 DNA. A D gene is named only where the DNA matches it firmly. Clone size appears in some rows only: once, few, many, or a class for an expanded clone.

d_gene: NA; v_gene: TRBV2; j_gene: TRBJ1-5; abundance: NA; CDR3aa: CASSEWGAGNQPQHF; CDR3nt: TGTGCCAGCAGTGAATGGGGAGCGGGCAATCAGCCCCAGCATTTT
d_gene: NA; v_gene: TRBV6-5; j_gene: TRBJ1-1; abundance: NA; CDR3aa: CASSKRTGLGAFF; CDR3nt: TGTGCCAGCAGTAAGCGGACTGGTCTGGGAGCTTTCTTT
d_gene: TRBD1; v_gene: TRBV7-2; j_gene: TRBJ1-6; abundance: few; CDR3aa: CASSLMTGMDSPLHF; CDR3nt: TGTGCCAGCAGCCTTATGACAGGGATGGATTCACCCCTCCACTTT
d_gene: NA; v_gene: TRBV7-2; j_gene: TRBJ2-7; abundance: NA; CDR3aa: CAIARDSYALEQYF; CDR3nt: TGTGCCATCGCCCGGGACTCCTATGCCCTCGAGCAGTACTTC
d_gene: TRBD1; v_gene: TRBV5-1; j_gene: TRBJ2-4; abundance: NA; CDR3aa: CASSPGTGGDIQYF; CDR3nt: TGCGCCAGCAGCCCCGGGACAGGGGGTGACATTCAGTACTTC
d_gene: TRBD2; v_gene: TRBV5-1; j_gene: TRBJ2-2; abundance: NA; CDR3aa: CASSPRGGPNTGELFF; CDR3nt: TGCGCCAGCAGCCCCCGGGGGGGCCCTAACACCGGGGAGCTGTTTTTT
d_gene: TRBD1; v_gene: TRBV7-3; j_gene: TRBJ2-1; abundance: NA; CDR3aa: CASSLTGTGGSSGLNEQFF; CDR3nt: TGTGCCAGCAGCTTAACCGGGACAGGGGGCTCCTCGGGGCTCAATGAGCAGTTCTTC
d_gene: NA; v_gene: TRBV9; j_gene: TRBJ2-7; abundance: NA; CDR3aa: CASSVTNLAYEQYF; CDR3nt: TGTGCCAGCAGCGTCACGAACTTGGCCTACGAGCAGTACTTC
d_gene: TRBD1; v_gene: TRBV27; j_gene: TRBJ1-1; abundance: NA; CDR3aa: CASSEQGVRLNTEAFF; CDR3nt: TGTGCCAGCAGTGAACAGGGGGTTCGGTTGAACACTGAAGCTTTCTTT
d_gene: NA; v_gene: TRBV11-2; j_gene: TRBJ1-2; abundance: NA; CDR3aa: CASSLGQLGYGYTF; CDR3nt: TGTGCCAGCAGCTTAGGACAGCTTGGCTATGGCTACACCTTC
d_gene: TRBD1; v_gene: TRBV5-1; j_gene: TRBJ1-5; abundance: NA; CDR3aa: CASREGQGSNQPQHF; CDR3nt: TGCGCCAGCAGGGAAGGACAGGGTTCAAATCAGCCCCAGCATTTT
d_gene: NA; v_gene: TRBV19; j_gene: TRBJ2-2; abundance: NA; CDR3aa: CASSITSWNTGELFF; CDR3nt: TGTGCCAGTAGTATTACTAGCTGGAACACCGGGGAGCTGTTTTTT
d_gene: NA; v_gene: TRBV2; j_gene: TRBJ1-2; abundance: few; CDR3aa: CASKREAGSGYTF; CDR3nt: TGTGCCAGCAAAAGGGAAGCGGGGTCTGGCTACACCTTC
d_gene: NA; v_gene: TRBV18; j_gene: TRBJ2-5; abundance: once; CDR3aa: CASSPGHRRETQYF; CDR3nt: TGTGCCAGCTCACCAGGGCACAGACGCGAGACCCAGTACTTC
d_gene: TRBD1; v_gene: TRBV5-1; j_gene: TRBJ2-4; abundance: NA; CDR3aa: CASSYGGQGIAKNIQYF; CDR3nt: TGCGCCAGCAGTTACGGGGGACAGGGAATTGCCAAAAACATTCAGTACTTC
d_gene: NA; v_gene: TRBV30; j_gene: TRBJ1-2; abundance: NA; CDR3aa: CAWGTGTHGYTF; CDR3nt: TGTGCCTGGGGAACCGGGACTCATGGCTACACCTTC
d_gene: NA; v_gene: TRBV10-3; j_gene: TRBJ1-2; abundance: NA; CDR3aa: CAISESQGMGYTF; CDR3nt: TGTGCCATCAGTGAGTCGCAGGGGATGGGCTACACCTTC
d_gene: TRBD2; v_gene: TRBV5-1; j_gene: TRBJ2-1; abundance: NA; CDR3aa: CASSASGGAYNEQFF; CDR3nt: TGCGCCAGCAGCGCTAGCGGGGGGGCCTACAATGAGCAGTTCTTC
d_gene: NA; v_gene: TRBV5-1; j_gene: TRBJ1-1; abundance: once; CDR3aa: CASSFGAGGGTEAFF; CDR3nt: TGCGCCAGCAGCTTTGGAGCGGGTGGCGGCACTGAAGCTTTCTTT
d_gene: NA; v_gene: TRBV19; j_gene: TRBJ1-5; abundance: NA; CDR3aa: CASRGQINQPQHF; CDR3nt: TGTGCCAGTAGAGGACAGATCAATCAGCCCCAGCATTTT
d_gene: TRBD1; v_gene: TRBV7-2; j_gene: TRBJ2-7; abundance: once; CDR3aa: CASSLTGKSYEQYF; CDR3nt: TGTGCCAGCAGCTTGACAGGGAAGAGCTACGAGCAGTACTTC
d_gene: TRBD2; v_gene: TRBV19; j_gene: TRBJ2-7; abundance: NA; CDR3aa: CASSTGTSASYEQYF; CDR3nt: TGTGCCAGTAGTACCGGGACTAGCGCATCCTACGAGCAGTACTTC
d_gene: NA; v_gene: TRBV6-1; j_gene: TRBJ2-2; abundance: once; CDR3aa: CAGGRGRGGTGELFF; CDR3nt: TGTGCCGGAGGCAGGGGGCGGGGGGGCACCGGGGAGCTGTTTTTT
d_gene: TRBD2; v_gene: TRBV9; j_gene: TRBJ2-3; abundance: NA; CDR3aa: CASSVAFSGGFTDTQYF; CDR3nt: TGTGCCAGCAGCGTAGCTTTTAGCGGGGGGTTCACAGATACGCAGTATTTT
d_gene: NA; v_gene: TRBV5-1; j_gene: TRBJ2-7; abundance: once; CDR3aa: CASSLVVEGHEQYF; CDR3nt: TGCGCCAGCAGCTTAGTCGTGGAGGGCCACGAGCAGTACTTC
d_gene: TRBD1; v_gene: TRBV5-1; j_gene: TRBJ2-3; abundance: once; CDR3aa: CASSLITQGGSTDTQYF; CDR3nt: TGCGCCAGCAGCTTGATAACACAGGGGGGTAGCACAGATACGCAGTATTTT
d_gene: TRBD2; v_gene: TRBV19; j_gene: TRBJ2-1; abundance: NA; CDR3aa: CASSIDASGAYNEQFF; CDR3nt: TGTGCCAGTAGTATCGATGCTAGCGGCGCCTACAATGAGCAGTTCTTC
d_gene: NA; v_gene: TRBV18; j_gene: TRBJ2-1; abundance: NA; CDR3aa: CASSLLTGSYSYNEQFF; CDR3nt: TGTGCCAGCTCACTGTTAACAGGCTCTTACTCCTACAATGAGCAGTTCTTC
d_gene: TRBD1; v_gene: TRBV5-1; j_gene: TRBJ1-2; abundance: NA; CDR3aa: CASSGTGEYGYTF; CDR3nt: TGCGCCAGCAGCGGGACAGGGGAATATGGCTACACCTTC
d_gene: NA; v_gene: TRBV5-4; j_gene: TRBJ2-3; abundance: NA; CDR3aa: CASSTPGTDTQYF; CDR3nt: TGTGCCAGCAGCACCCCGGGCACAGATACGCAGTATTTT
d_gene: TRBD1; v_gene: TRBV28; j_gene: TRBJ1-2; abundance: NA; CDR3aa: CASSYIGTGDGYTF; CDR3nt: TGTGCCAGCAGCTATATCGGGACAGGGGATGGCTACACCTTC
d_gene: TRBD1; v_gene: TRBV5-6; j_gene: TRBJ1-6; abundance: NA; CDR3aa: CASSSYSGTGYSPLHF; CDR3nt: TGTGCCAGCAGCTCTTACTCCGGGACAGGTTATTCACCCCTCCACTTT
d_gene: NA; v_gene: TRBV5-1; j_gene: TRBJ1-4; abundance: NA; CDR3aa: CASSLPGNDEKLFF; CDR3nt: TGCGCCAGCAGCTTGCCAGGGAACGATGAAAAACTGTTTTTT
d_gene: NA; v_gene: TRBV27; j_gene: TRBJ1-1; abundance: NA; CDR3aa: CASSLQGVNTEAFF; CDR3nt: TGTGCCAGCAGTTTGCAAGGGGTTAACACTGAAGCTTTCTTT
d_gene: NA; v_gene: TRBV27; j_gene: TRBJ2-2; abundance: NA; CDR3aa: CASSSATGELFF; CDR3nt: TGTGCCAGCAGTTCCGCGACCGGGGAGCTGTTTTTT
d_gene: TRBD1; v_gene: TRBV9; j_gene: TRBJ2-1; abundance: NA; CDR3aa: CASSVGGQYNEQFF; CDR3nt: TGTGCCAGCAGCGTAGGGGGACAGTACAATGAGCAGTTCTTC
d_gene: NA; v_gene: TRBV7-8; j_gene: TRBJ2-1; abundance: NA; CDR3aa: CASSRSSYNEQFF; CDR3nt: TGTGCCAGCAGCCGTAGCTCCTACAATGAGCAGTTCTTC
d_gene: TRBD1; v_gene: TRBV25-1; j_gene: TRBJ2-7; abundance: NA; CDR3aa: CASSEPGQGASGEQYF; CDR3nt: TGTGCCAGCAGTGAACCCGGACAGGGGGCGTCGGGCGAGCAGTACTTC
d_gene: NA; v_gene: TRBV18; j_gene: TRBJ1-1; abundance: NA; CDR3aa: CASSPREGQGAFF; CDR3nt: TGTGCCAGCTCACCAAGGGAGGGCCAGGGGGCTTTCTTT